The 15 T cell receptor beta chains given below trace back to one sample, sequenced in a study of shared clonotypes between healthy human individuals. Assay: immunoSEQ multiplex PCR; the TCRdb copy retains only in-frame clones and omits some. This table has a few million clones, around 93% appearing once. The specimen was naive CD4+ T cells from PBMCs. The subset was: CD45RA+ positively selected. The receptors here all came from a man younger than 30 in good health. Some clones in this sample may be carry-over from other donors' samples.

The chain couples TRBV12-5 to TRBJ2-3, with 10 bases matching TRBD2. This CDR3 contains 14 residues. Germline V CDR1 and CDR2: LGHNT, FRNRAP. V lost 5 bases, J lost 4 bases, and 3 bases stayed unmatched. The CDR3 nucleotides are TGTGCTAGTGGTCCCGGGACTAGCGCAGATACGCAGTATTTT. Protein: CASGPGTSADTQYF.

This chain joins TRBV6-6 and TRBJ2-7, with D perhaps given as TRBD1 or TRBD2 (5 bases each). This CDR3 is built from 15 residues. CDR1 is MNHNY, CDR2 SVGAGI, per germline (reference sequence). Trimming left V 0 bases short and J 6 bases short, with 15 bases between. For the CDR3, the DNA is TGTGCCAGCAGTTACTCGATCCAGGGTGGAGGCGAGCAGTACTTC. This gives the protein CASSYSIQGGGEQYF.

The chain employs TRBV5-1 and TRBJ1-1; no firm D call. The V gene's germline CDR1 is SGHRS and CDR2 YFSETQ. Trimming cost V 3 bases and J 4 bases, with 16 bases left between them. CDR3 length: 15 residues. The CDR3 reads CASSSQLGLGTEAFF. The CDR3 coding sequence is TGCGCCAGCAGCTCCCAATTAGGCCTAGGCACTGAAGCTTTCTTT.

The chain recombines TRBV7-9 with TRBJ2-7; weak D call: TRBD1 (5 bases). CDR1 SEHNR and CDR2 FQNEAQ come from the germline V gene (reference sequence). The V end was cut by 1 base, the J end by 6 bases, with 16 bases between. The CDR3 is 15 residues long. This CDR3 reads CASSLVPQGPLEQYF. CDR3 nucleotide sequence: TGTGCCAGCAGCTTAGTTCCCCAGGGTCCTCTCGAGCAGTACTTC.

The CDR3 DNA is TGCGCCAGCAGCCTGGGACTAGGGATCAACGAGCAGTACTTC. Translated: CASSLGLGINEQYF. The chain carries TRBV5-1 and TRBJ2-7, with 8 bases matching TRBD2. The CDR3 length is 14 residues. The germline V gene encodes CDR1 SGHRS and CDR2 YFSETQ. V gave up 4 bases and J gave up 5 bases; unmatched junction bases: 8.

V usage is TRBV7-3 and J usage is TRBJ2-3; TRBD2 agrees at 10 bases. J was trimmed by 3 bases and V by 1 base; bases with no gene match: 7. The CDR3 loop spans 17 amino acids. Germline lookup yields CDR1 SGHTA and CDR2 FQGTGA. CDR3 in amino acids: CASSLNRASGRTDTQYF. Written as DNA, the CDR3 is TGTGCCAGCAGCTTAAATCGGGCTAGCGGGAGAACAGATACGCAGTATTTT.

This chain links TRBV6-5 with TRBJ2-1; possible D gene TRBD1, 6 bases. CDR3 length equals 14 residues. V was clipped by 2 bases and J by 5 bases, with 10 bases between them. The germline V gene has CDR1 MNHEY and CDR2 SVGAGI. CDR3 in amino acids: CASSYQGSNNEQFF. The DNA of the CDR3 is TGTGCCAGCAGTTACCAGGGGTCCAACAATGAGCAGTTCTTC.

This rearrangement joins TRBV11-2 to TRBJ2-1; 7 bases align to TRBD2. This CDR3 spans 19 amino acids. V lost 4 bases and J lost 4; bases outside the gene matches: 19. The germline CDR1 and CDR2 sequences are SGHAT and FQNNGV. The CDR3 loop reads CASSSFRSGLRERYNEQFF. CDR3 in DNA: TGTGCCAGCAGCTCCTTCCGGTCCGGGTTGCGGGAGAGGTACAATGAGCAGTTCTTC.

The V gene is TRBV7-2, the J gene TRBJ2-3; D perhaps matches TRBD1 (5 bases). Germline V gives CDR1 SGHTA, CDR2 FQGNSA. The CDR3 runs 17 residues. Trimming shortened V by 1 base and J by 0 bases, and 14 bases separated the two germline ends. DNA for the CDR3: TGTGCCAGCAGCTTAGGCCCGCAGGGTGCTAGCACAGATACGCAGTATTTT. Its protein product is CASSLGPQGASTDTQYF.

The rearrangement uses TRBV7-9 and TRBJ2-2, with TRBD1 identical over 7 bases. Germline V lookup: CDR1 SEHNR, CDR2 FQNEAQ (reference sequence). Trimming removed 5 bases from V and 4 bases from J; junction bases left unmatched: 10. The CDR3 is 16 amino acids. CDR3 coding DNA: TGTGCCAGCAGCACAGGGGCTTCTGTCGGCACCGGGGAGCTGTTTTTT. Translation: CASSTGASVGTGELFF.

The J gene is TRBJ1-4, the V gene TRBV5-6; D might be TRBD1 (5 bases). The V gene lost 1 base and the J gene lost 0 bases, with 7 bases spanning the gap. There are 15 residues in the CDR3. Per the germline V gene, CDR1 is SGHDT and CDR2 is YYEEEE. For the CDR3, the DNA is TGTGCCAGCAGCTTGATGGGGGCAACTAATGAAAAACTGTTTTTT. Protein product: CASSLMGATNEKLFF.

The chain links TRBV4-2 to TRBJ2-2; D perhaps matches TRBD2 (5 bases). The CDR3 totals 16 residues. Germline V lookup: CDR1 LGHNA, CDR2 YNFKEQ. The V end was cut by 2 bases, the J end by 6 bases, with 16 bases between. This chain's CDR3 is CASSQHPRETAGELFF. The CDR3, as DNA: TGTGCCAGCAGCCAACACCCGAGGGAGACGGCCGGGGAGCTGTTTTTT.

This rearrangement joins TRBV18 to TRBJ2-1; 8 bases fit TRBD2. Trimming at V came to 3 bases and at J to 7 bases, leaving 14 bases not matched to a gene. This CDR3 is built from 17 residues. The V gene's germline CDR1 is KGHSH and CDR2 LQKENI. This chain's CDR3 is CASSPAGGGRIGNEQFF. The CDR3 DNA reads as TGTGCCAGCTCACCCGCGGGGGGCGGGAGAATCGGGAATGAGCAGTTCTTC.

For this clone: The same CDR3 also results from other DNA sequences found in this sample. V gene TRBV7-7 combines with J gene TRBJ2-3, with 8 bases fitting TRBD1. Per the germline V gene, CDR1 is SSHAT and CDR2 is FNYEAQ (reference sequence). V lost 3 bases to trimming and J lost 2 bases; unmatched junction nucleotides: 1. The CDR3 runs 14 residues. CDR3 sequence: CASSLGQVTDTQYF. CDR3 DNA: TGTGCCAGCAGCTTGGGACAGGTCACAGATACGCAGTATTTT.

The CDR3 sequence: CASSVDRASFYEQYF. The CDR3 region has the DNA TGCGCCAGCAGCGTGGACAGAGCCTCTTTCTACGAGCAGTACTTC. This sequence joins TRBV4-1 and TRBJ2-7, with D perhaps TRBD1 (6 bases). V lost 5 bases and J 3 bases, leaving 17 bases between the germline ends. CDR3 length equals 15 residues. Per germline, CDR1 MGHRA and CDR2 YSYEKL.